This entry lists 8 T cell receptor beta chains sequenced from one sample in a study of OX40 agonist ivuxolimab in advanced cancers. TCRdb's copy holds only in-frame clones and misses some; the assay was immunoSEQ multiplex PCR. This sample yields 85,000 to 100,000 clones, of which 80% to 90% are seen a single time; about 4.7% belongs to the top ten. Sequencing was performed on CD4+ or CD8+ T cells sorted from blood, taken in a trial of the OX40 agonist ivuxolimab. The receptors stem from an adult with an advanced solid tumor such as melanoma, head and neck, liver or kidney cancer.

The rearrangement uses TRBV4-1 and TRBJ2-1, with 7 bases lining up with TRBD2. Germline trimming cut 7 bases from V and 0 bases from J; bases unmatched to any gene: 3. This CDR3 is 14 amino acids long. CDR1 is MGHRA, CDR2 YSYEKL, per germline. The CDR3 region is CASKGGSSYNEQFF. Here the CDR3 DNA reads TGCGCCAGCAAAGGCGGGAGCTCCTACAATGAGCAGTTCTTC.

The V call is TRBV6-1, the J call TRBJ1-5; maybe TRBD1 (5 bases). In germline, CDR1 is MNHNS, CDR2 SASEGT. The CDR3 consists of 13 residues. Trimming removed 8 bases from V and 6 bases from J, with 14 bases in between. Here the CDR3 reads CASDQGEGQPQHF. In DNA form, the CDR3 reads TGTGCCAGCGATCAGGGCGAGGGTCAGCCCCAGCATTTT.

J is TRBJ1-2 and V is TRBV12-1; TRBD1 was called by the table and not checked on the DNA. TRBV12-1 is flagged as a pseudogene. This CDR3 is 17 amino acids long. CDR3 sequence reads: CASRLRLPGSWNYGYTF. The CDR3 coding sequence is TGTGCCAGCAGACTACGCCTGCCAGGGTCGTGGAACTATGGCTACACCTTC.

V gene TRBV25-1 combines with J gene TRBJ1-2, with D possibly TRBD1 on 5 matching bases. CDR3 length: 12 amino acids. Per the germline V gene, CDR1 is MGHDK and CDR2 is SYGVNS. V shed 9 bases and J shed 6 bases, with 14 bases lying between them. CDR3 coding DNA: TGTGCCAGTACGGGGCAGAGAAATGGCTACACCTTC. It codes for CASTGQRNGYTF.

The J gene is TRBJ1-5, the V gene TRBV20-1; the D is unclear. CDR1 is DFQATT, CDR2 SNEGSKA, per germline (reference sequence). The CDR3 runs to 10 residues. In DNA, the CDR3 is TGCATTTGTCTGGTTCAGCCCCAGCATTTT. It translates to CICLVQPQHF.

Concerning this clone: Distinct nucleotide sequences in the sample also encode this CDR3. The chain links TRBV7-2 to TRBJ2-1, with a possible D match to TRBD1 (5 bases). The CDR3 contains 13 residues. Trimming left V 5 bases short and J 6 bases short, with 11 bases between. Germline-derived CDR1 and CDR2 are SGHTA and FQGNSA. The CDR3 DNA sequence: TGTGCCAGCAGCCTCGGACAAAGCAATGAGCAGTTCTTC. Translation gives CASSLGQSNEQFF.

This clone was detected only once. V and J are TRBV2 and TRBJ1-5; unclear D gene. This CDR3 contains 12 residues. Trimming took off 1 base at V and 6 bases at J, with 4 bases between the two ends. Germline values: CDR1 SNHLY, CDR2 FYNNEI. In DNA form, the CDR3 reads TGTGCCAGCAGTGAAGACGGTCAGCCCCAGCATTTT. It yields the protein CASSEDGQPQHF.

This clone showed up just a few times. This chain uses TRBV19 with TRBJ2-3; 10 positions agree with TRBD1. Per the germline V gene, CDR1 is LNHDA and CDR2 is SQIVND (reference sequence). The CDR3 loop spans 14 amino acids. Trimming at V came to 4 bases and at J to 6 bases, leaving 4 bases not matched to a gene. The CDR3 sequence: CASSRGQGTDTQYF. For the CDR3, the DNA is TGTGCCAGTAGTAGGGGACAGGGGACGGATACGCAGTATTTT.